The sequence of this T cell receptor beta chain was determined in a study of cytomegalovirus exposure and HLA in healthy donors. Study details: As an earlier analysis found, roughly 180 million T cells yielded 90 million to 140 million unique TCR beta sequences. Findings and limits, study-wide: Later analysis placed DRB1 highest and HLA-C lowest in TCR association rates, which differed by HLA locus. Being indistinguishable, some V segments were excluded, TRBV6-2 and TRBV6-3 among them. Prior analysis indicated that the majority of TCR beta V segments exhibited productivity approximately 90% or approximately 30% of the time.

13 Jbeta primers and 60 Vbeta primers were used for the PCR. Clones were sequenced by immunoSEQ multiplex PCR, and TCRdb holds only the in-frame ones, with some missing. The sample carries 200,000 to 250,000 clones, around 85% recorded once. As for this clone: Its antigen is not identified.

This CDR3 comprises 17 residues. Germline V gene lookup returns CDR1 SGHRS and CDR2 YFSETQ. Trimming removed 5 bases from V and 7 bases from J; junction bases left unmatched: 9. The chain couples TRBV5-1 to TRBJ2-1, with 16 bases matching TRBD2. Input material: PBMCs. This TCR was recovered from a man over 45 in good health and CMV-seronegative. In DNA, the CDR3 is TGCGCCAGCAGGACCGGGACTAGCGGGAGGGCGGTAAATGAGCAGTTCTTC. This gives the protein CASRTGTSGRAVNEQFF.